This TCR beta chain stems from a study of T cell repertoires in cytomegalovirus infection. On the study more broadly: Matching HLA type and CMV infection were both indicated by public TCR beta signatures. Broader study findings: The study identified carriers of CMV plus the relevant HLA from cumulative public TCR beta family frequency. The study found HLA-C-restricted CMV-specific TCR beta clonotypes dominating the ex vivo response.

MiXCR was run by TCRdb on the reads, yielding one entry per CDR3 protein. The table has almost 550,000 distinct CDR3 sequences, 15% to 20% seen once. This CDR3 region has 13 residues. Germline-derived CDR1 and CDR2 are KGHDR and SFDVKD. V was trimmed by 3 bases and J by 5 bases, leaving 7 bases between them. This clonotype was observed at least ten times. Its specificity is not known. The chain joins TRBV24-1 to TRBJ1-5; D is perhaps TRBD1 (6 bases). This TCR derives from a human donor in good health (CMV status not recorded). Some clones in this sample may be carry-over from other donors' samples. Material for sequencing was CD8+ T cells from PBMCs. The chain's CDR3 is CATSDPGDQPQHF. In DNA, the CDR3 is TGTGCCACCAGTGATCCAGGGGATCAGCCCCAGCATTTT.